This TCR beta chain was captured in a study of CD8 T cells in Susac syndrome. Whole-study context: At the time their blood was drawn, patients with Susac syndrome were either therapy-naive, on corticosteroids (with some of them also receiving intravenous immunoglobulin), or on intravenous immunoglobulin alone. Study-level findings and limits: Detection of Susac-specific public clones gave 15 to 20 in total CD8+ repertoires and about five in CD8+ TEMRA repertoires. Among people with Susac, CD8+ clonal expansion was greatest in TEMRA cells and active patients.

RNA was extracted with the RNeasy kit, and a quantity of about 0.45 to 1 ug was reverse transcribed using random hexamers. It was immunoSEQ multiplex PCR that amplified TCR beta CDR3 across 54 Vbeta and 13 Jbeta. TCRdb called the immunoSEQ multiplex PCR reads again in MiXCR, with one record for every CDR3 protein. The sample has fewer than 90,000 distinct CDR3 sequences, 90% to 95% seen once. With respect to this clonotype: Its antigen is unidentified.

CDR1 SEHNR and CDR2 FQNEAQ come from the germline V gene (reference sequence). V lost 5 bases, J lost 0 bases, and 5 bases stayed unmatched. The CDR3 sequence is 16 residues long. This TCR derives from a human donor with Susac syndrome. V gene TRBV7-9 combines with J gene TRBJ2-3; 10 positions match TRBD2. The material sequenced was CD8+ T cells from PBMCs. The CDR3 sequence is CASSPGLADSTDTQYF. The CDR3 DNA is TGTGCCAGCAGCCCTGGACTAGCGGATAGCACAGATACGCAGTATTTT.